Sequencing of this TCR beta chain was carried out in a study of blood T cell repertoires in COVID-19. Study background: The origin of the acute and convalescent COVID-19 samples was the United States, Italy and Spain.

Per the original methods: Amplifying reference gene primers gave estimates of nucleated cell counts. Libraries were prepared by immunoSEQ multiplex PCR; TCRdb keeps only in-frame clonotypes and omits some of them. V, J and clone size reflect that table, while D and trimming were determined from the DNA. The sample has about 250,000 clones; approximately 89% are singletons. The CDR3 runs to 14 residues. Germline lookup yields CDR1 MNHNY and CDR2 SVGAGI (reference sequence). The trim removed 6 bases at V and 5 bases at J, leaving 3 bases unmatched. The Seattle site enrolled patients during active infection and followed them longitudinally.

This TCR was recovered from a woman aged 25-40 years with COVID-19, enrolled during active disease. The sample was peripheral blood. The chain couples TRBV6-6 to TRBJ1-6; the match to TRBD1 covers 8 bases. This chain's CDR3 is CASRAGQDNSPLHF. The CDR3 DNA reads as TGTGCCAGCAGGGCGGGACAGGATAATTCACCCCTCCACTTT.